What follows is one T cell receptor beta chain and its context. This clone has a handful of counts. Its antigen remains undetermined. Per-nucleotide qualities are absent, and no much larger clonotype sits a single base away. As encoded in the germline V gene (reference sequence), CDR1 is LNHDA while CDR2 is SQIVND. The CDR3 spans 14 residues, from the cysteine through the phenylalanine. Only the CDR3 portion is preserved as DNA: 42 bases, with reading frame beginning at the first base. V is cut by 8 bases and J by 3 bases, and the space between the germline ends is 14 bases. This sample was taken from a study of cytotoxic CD8 clonotypes in ibrutinib-treated CLL (dated by TCRdb to the early 2020s). About the investigation overall: In this cohort, more than 14 patients were treatment-naive and ten to twelve were relapsed/refractory, while some 18 had unmutated IGHV. Responses were partial in around 24 patients and complete in 2; after median approximately 67 months follow-up, 14 stayed in remission and roughly twelve progressed. Samples at response were collected after a median of 12 months of treatment, with a range of roughly 6 to 40 months. An average of roughly 250,000 productive templates and 94,082 productive rearrangements was obtained per sample. Longitudinal samples were available for about 30% of the 86 trial participants. Cryopreserved peripheral blood mononuclear cells were obtained prior to treatment, at the time of response, and at either disease progression or sustained remission. Every sample from remission and from progressive disease was obtained while the patients were still on ibrutinib. Results and caveats for the whole study, not just this receptor: Baseline clonality was found to be higher than that of age-matched healthy donors and was strongly correlated with circulating CD8+ T-cell counts. Clonality rose at ibrutinib response, remained stable during sustained remission, and dropped back toward baseline at progression. Sampling times were not matched between sustained-remission and progressing patients, and lymph node repertoires were not studied. Public clonotypes were rare and either contracted or stayed stable during treatment, and the rise in clonality at ibrutinib response reflected the expansion of private clonotypes.

Sample time point, as interpreted from the label and publication: approximately 2 years on ibrutinib. For TCR beta library preparation, about 2 micrograms of genomic DNA was extracted from cryopreserved PBMCs. Longitudinal blood samples from CLL patients on ibrutinib monotherapy underwent high-throughput TCR beta sequencing. Patients were enrolled in a phase 2 open-label single-center ibrutinib monotherapy trial. The goal of deep resolution MiSeq sequencing was a depth between 1 in 1 million and 1 in 200,000 T cells, and coverage averaged 10x per clonotype. The immunoSEQ hsTCRB Kit was used to generate the TCR beta libraries. Processing in the source paper ran as follows. The data were analyzed with ImmunoSEQ Analyzer and ImmunoSEQ Data Assistant, and V, D and J gene assignments followed IMGT definitions. Clonality, with values ranging from 0 to 1, was calculated as one minus the normalized Shannon entropy of productive rearrangement frequencies. Only overrepresented clonotypes making up at least 0.05% of each patient's repertoire were included in the public clonotype analysis. About a dozen age-matched healthy donor repertoires from immuneACCESS served as clonality controls. TCRdb stores this immuneACCESS table with in-frame sequences only. Part of the clones is absent; in the studies checked, under half of the shortfall reflects unresolved V genes, and no reason is known for the rest. V and J calls and clone size are as listed in that table; D and trimming were resolved from the DNA. For this sample the table gives over 95,000 clones, of which 55% to 75% were detected only once. Together, the top ten hold 37% of the sample.

This receptor was identified in a human donor with chronic lymphocytic leukemia. Source: PBMCs, taken after 24 months of ibrutinib treatment. The sequence links TRBV19 to TRBJ1-5, and the D gene may be TRBD1, 5 bases matching. The CDR3 loop reads CASALRQYNQPQHF. The DNA sequence is as follows: TGTGCCAGTGCCTTAAGACAGTACAATCAGCCCCAGCATTTT.